One T cell receptor beta chain is described in this entry. The antigen remains undetermined. The sample belongs to a study of shared clonotypes between healthy human individuals. Study-level points and caveats: The study's rarefaction showed incomplete sorted-subset sequencing despite large depth. When naive CD4 clonotypes were compared across a handful of donors, around 5% were shared.

Selected positively for CCR7 and CD45RO-negative, naive CD8 cells excluded terminally differentiated effector memory CD45RA+ cells. Execution of the assay was at deep level. Per the authors' pipeline: Junction-only immunoSEQ sequences carried no quality scores, so filtering differed. Sequencing used immunoSEQ multiplex PCR; TCRdb keeps in-frame clones, though not all of them. V and J calls and clone size are as listed in that table; D and trimming were resolved from the DNA. The sample lists around 2.1 million clones, roughly 91% seen once, with more than 1.5% in the top ten. Trimming at V came to 6 bases and at J to 1 base, leaving 5 bases not matched to a gene. CDR3 size: 15 residues. Germline CDR1 MNHNS, CDR2 SASEGT.

The chain uses TRBV6-1 and TRBJ2-1; 8 bases agree with TRBD2. The receptor was isolated from a man aged 18 to 35 in good health. Some clones in this sample may be carry-over from other donors' samples. The material sequenced was naive CD8+ T cells from PBMCs. CDR3 nucleotides: TGTGCCAGCAGCTCCGGGACTAGGTCCTACAATGAGCAGTTCTTC. Its translation: CASSSGTRSYNEQFF.